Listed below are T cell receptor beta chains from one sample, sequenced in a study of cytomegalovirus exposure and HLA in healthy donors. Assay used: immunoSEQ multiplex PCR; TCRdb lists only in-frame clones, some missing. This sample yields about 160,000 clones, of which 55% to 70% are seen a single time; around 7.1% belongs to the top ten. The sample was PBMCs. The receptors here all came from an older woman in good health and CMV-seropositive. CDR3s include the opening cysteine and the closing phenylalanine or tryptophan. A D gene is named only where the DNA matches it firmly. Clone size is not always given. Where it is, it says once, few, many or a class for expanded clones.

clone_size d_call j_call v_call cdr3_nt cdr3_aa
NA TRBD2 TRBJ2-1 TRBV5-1 TGCGCCAGCAGCTCGGGACTAGCAGAAGACAATGAGCAGTTCTTC CASSSGLAEDNEQFF
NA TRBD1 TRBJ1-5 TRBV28 TGCGCCAGCAGCCTACAGGGGATGGGTCAGCCCCAGCATTTT CASSLQGMGQPQHF
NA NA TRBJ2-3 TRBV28 TGTGCCAGCAGTTTCGGCGCGGCAGAGACAGATACGCAGTATTTT CASSFGAAETDTQYF
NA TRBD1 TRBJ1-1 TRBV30 TGTGCCTGGAGACAGGGGCCGAACACTGAAGCTTTCTTT CAWRQGPNTEAFF
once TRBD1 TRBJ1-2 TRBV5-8 TGTGCCAGCAGCCCGGGACAGTACGGAGGCTACACCTTC CASSPGQYGGYTF
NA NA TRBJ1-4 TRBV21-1 TGTGCCAGCAGGTCAGAAAAGTATAATGAAAAACTGTTTTTT CASRSEKYNEKLFF
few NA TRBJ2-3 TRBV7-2 TGTGCCAGCAGCTTCAGCGGGTCGAGCACAGATACGCAGTATTTT CASSFSGSSTDTQYF
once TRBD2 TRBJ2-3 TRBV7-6 TGTGCCAGCAGCCCGATTGGGACTAGCGGAACAAGCACAGATACGCAGTATTTT CASSPIGTSGTSTDTQYF
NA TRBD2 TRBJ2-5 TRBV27 TGTGCCAGCAGTTTGGGGGGGGTTCTGGAGACCCAGTACTTC CASSLGGVLETQYF
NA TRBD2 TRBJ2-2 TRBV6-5 TGTGCCAGCAGGCCAGCGGGAAACACCGGGGAGCTGTTTTTT CASRPAGNTGELFF
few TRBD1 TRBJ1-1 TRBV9 TGTGCCAGCAGCGTCGGACAGGGGACAACTGAAGCTTTCTTT CASSVGQGTTEAFF
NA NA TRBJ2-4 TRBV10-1 TGCGCCAGCAGTCAGGGGCCAGCCAAAAACATTCAGTACTTC CASSQGPAKNIQYF
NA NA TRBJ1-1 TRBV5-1 TGCGCCAGCAGCCCCCAGGGCAAAGGGGTGAACACTGAAGCTTTCTTT CASSPQGKGVNTEAFF